These T cell receptor beta chains were read from a single sample in a study of breast tumors, draining lymph nodes, adjacent tissues. TCRdb itself ran the multiplex PCR reads through MiXCR, one entry per CDR3 protein. This table has over 15,000 distinct CDR3 sequences, 52% appearing once. The source material was tumor-adjacent breast tissue. The receptors were sampled from a female donor with breast cancer. Some clones in this sample may be carry-over from other donors' samples. Both conserved end residues are part of each CDR3. D genes are given only for firm matches. Expanded clones are given a class, and other clones once, few, many or no size at all.

>NA|TRBJ2-7|TRBV27|many
CASSFQSSYEQYF
TGTGCCAGCAGTTTCCAGAGCTCCTACGAGCAGTACTTC
>NA|TRBJ2-1|TRBV2|NA
CASSGESEQFF
TGTGCCAGCAGTGGAGAGAGTGAGCAGTTCTTC
>NA|TRBJ2-5|TRBV15|NA
CATSRDPGSQETQYF
TGTGCCACCAGCAGAGATCCAGGGAGCCAAGAGACCCAGTACTTC
>TRBD1|TRBJ2-2|TRBV10-3|many
CAIRDRDDTGELFF
TGTGCCATCAGAGACAGGGACGACACCGGGGAGCTGTTTTTT
>NA|TRBJ1-5|TRBV2|NA
CASSGPGGGDQPQHF
TGTGCCAGCAGTGGCCCGGGAGGCGGCGATCAGCCCCAGCATTTT
>TRBD2|TRBJ2-3|TRBV7-2|once
CASSFSGGADTQYF
TGTGCCAGCAGCTTCTCGGGAGGAGCAGATACGCAGTATTTT
>NA|TRBJ2-7|TRBV6-1|many
CASSEPYEQYF
TGTGCCAGCAGTGAGCCCTACGAGCAGTACTTC
>NA|TRBJ1-4|TRBV25-1|NA
CASSQSEELFF
TGCGCCAGCAGTCAGAGTGAAGAACTGTTTTTT
>NA|TRBJ1-6|TRBV5-8|many
CASSLLGGSPLHF
TGTGCCAGCAGCTTGTTGGGTGGCTCACCCCTCCACTTT
>TRBD1|TRBJ1-5|TRBV12-3/TRBV12-4|NA
CASSLGTGPNQPQHF
TGTGCCAGCAGTTTGGGGACAGGGCCCAATCAGCCCCAGCATTTT
>TRBD1|TRBJ1-6|TRBV20-1|NA
CSAGRGQGASLVHF
TGCAGTGCTGGTCGGGGACAGGGGGCTTCACTCGTCCACTTT
>NA|TRBJ2-3|TRBV5-6|NA
CASSLGPEQNYF
TGTGCCAGCAGCTTGGGACCAGAACAGAATTATTTT
>NA|TRBJ2-1|TRBV5-6|many
CASSFRTLYNEQFF
TGTGCCAGCAGCTTCAGGACCTTGTACAATGAGCAGTTCTTC
>TRBD1|TRBJ1-2|TRBV5-1|medium-sized
CASSKGQNYGYTF
TGCGCCAGCAGCAAGGGACAGAACTATGGCTACACCTTC
>TRBD2|TRBJ2-1|TRBV5-1|NA
CASSRALAGAINEQFF
TGCGCCAGCAGTCGCGCACTAGCGGGAGCAATTAATGAGCAGTTCTTC
>NA|TRBJ1-2|TRBV19|many
CASSPTVPGRGYTF
TGTGCCAGTAGTCCGACAGTACCGGGGAGAGGCTACACCTTC
>TRBD1|TRBJ1-5|TRBV9|NA
CASSDRVNQPQHF
TGTGCCAGCAGTGACAGGGTTAATCAGCCCCAGCATTTT
>NA|TRBJ1-2|TRBV6-1|many
CASSQAGAGAGYGYTF
TGTGCCAGCAGTCAAGCGGGAGCGGGGGCGGGCTATGGCTACACCTTC
>TRBD1|TRBJ1-2|TRBV9|NA
CASQTGAFGGYTF
TGTGCCAGTCAGACAGGGGCGTTCGGTGGCTACACCTTC
>NA|TRBJ1-2|TRBV7-2|NA
CASSNTQGAYGYTF
TGCGCCAGCAGTAATACGCAGGGAGCCTATGGCTACACCTTC
>NA|TRBJ2-5|TRBV5-1|NA
CASGPDSATNGRQETQYF
TGCGCCAGCGGACCGGACAGTGCAACTAATGGAAGACAAGAGACCCAGTACTTC
>TRBD1|TRBJ1-2|TRBV2|NA
CASSGQGRGYTF
TGTGCCAGCAGTGGACAGGGTCGTGGCTACACCTTC
>TRBD2|TRBJ2-7|TRBV7-9|NA
CASSTGTSGGAYEQYF
TGTGCCAGCAGCACCGGGACTAGCGGGGGGGCCTACGAGCAGTACTTC
>NA|TRBJ2-1|TRBV29-1|NA
CSVDRGEPNEQFF
TGCAGCGTTGATAGAGGAGAACCCAATGAGCAGTTCTTC
>NA|TRBJ2-1|TRBV6-5|many
CASRGNNEQFF
TGTGCCAGCCGAGGGAACAATGAGCAGTTCTTC
>TRBD1|TRBJ2-5|TRBV7-8|NA
CASSFPGTEETQYF
TGTGCCAGCAGCTTTCCCGGGACAGAAGAGACCCAGTACTTC
>TRBD1|TRBJ2-5|TRBV19|NA
CATYPGQTQETQYF
TGTGCCACCTACCCGGGACAGACCCAAGAGACCCAGTACTTC
>TRBD1|TRBJ1-6|TRBV4-1|NA
CASSHLTWDRGLDSPLHF
TGCGCCAGCAGCCACTTGACCTGGGACAGGGGGCTAGATTCACCCCTCCACTTT
>TRBD2|TRBJ2-1|TRBV7-2|once
CASSFSLAGVRYNEQFF
TGTGCCAGCAGCTTCTCCCTAGCGGGAGTAAGATACAATGAGCAGTTCTTC
>TRBD1|TRBJ2-3|TRBV11-3|NA
CASSSGQGVTDTQYF
TGTGCCAGCAGCTCGGGACAGGGGGTAACAGATACGCAGTATTTT
>TRBD2|TRBJ2-1|TRBV30|many
CAWSGGAGGGDEQFF
TGTGCCTGGAGTGGGGGGGCGGGAGGGGGCGATGAGCAGTTCTTC
>NA|TRBJ2-7|TRBV3-1|NA
CASSQDWSGTYEQYF
TGTGCCAGCAGCCAAGATTGGTCAGGGACCTACGAGCAGTACTTC
>NA|TRBJ2-3|TRBV6-5|NA
CASSYSRSTDTQYF
TGTGCCAGCAGTTACTCTAGGTCCACAGATACGCAGTATTTT
>TRBD2|TRBJ2-7|TRBV27|many
CASSLTSGSYEQYF
TGTGCCAGCAGTTTAACTAGCGGGAGCTACGAGCAGTACTTC
>TRBD2|TRBJ2-1|TRBV10-3|few
CAIRMGGTADNEQFF
TGTGCCATCAGGATGGGAGGGACGGCGGACAATGAGCAGTTCTTC
>NA|TRBJ2-7|TRBV11-2|NA
CASSLRAGYEQYF
TGTGCCAGCAGCTTGAGGGCAGGGTACGAGCAGTACTTC
>TRBD2|TRBJ2-3|TRBV19|NA
CASSSGLASSTDTQCF
TGTGCCAGTAGTAGCGGACTAGCGTCTAGCACAGATACACAGTGTTTT
>TRBD2|TRBJ2-1|TRBV5-6|NA
CASSFRASGSHEQFF
TGTGCCAGCAGCTTCAGGGCCAGCGGGAGCCATGAGCAGTTCTTC
>NA|TRBJ2-7|TRBV7-2|NA
CASSLGAADFYEQYF
TGTGCCAGCAGCTTAGGAGCAGCGGACTTCTACGAGCAGTACTTC
>TRBD2|TRBJ2-5|TRBV7-9|NA
CASSLGQGSNTGTSGGSGTQYF
TGTGCCAGCAGCTTAGGACAGGGGTCCAACACCGGGACTAGCGGAGGGAGTGGGACCCAGTACTTC
>NA|TRBJ2-7|TRBV7-8|NA
CASSFDGQHYEQYF
TGTGCCAGCAGCTTCGACGGACAGCACTACGAGCAGTACTTC
>TRBD1|TRBJ2-7|TRBV20-1|once
CSATTGFESGQYF
TGCAGTGCGACGACAGGGTTCGAAAGCGGGCAGTACTTC
>TRBD1|TRBJ1-1|TRBV29-1|NA
CSVETGGTEAFF
TGCAGCGTTGAAACAGGGGGCACTGAAGCTTTCTTT
>NA|TRBJ1-5|TRBV20-1|medium-sized
CSAKTGNQPQHF
TGCAGTGCTAAGACTGGAAATCAGCCCCAGCATTTT
>NA|TRBJ2-7|TRBV4-3|medium-sized
CASSQATGPYEQYF
TGCGCCAGCAGCCAAGCCACGGGGCCCTACGAGCAGTACTTC
>TRBD1|TRBJ1-4|TRBV7-2|NA
CASSAGQGATNEKLFF
TGTGCCAGCAGCGCCGGACAGGGCGCAACTAATGAAAAACTGTTTTTT
>TRBD2|TRBJ2-3|TRBV20-1|NA
CSLAGAGGTDTQYF
TGCAGTCTTGCTGGTGCGGGAGGTACAGATACGCAGTATTTT
>TRBD2|TRBJ2-5|TRBV28|NA
CASAPVASGRALSETQCF
TGTGCCAGCGCACCGGTGGCTAGCGGGAGGGCCCTCTCAGAGACCCAGTGCTTC
>NA|TRBJ1-2|TRBV3-2|many
CASSQDRGDYGYTF
TGTGCCAGCAGCCAAGATCGAGGGGACTATGGCTACACCTTC
>TRBD1|TRBJ2-7|TRBV5-4|NA
CATRTGVAYEQYF
TGTGCCACCCGGACAGGGGTTGCTTACGAGCAGTACTTC
>NA|TRBJ2-2|TRBV5-1|many
CASSPVGNTGELFF
TGCGCCAGCAGCCCCGTGGGTAACACCGGGGAGCTGTTTTTT
>TRBD2|TRBJ2-5|TRBV9|many
CASSGGTSGGSGTQYF
TGTGCCAGCAGCGGTGGGACTAGCGGAGGGAGTGGGACCCAGTACTTC
>NA|TRBJ2-7|TRBV3-1|NA
CAGSLHHGQYF
TGTGCCGGCAGCCTTCACCACGGGCAGTACTTC
>NA|TRBJ2-1|TRBV11-2|NA
CASSLLRGAHNERFF
TGTGCCAGCAGCTTATTGAGGGGGGCGCACAATGAGCGGTTCTTC